The entry below gives a single T cell receptor (beta chain) sequence along with its context. These data come from a study of blood T cell repertoires in COVID-19. About the research overall: Specimens from acute and convalescent COVID-19 originated in the United States, Italy and Spain. T cells, B-cell-depleted T cells, or PBMCs provided the cDNA or gDNA that served as material.

Using immunoSEQ multiplex PCR, the repertoire was profiled, and TCRdb retains in-frame clones only, with some absent. The table lists about 500,000 clones, around 87% of them singletons, with 0.7% in the top ten. Those who participated ranged in age from roughly 18 to 100 years and resided in 20 to 30 US areas. Grouping used clinical history reported by participants in a survey and questionnaire. The TCR originated in a woman aged 18-35 years who had recovered from COVID-19. The sequenced sample was PBMCs or T cells enriched from blood (not recorded which).

CDR3: CASSLGAGLGGSGYTF. In nucleotides, the CDR3 is TGTGCCAGCAGCTTAGGGGCTGGCTTGGGAGGATCTGGCTACACCTTC. The V gene is TRBV7-2, the J gene TRBJ1-2; no firm D call. The V gene's germline CDR1 is SGHTA and CDR2 FQGNSA. This CDR3 region has 16 residues. V was cut by 1 base and J by 7 bases, with 19 bases left in between.